This T cell receptor (beta chain) was recovered during a study of blood T cell repertoires in COVID-19. Study details: PBMCs, B-cell-depleted T cells, or T cells provided the cDNA or gDNA that made up the material.

Sequenced by immunoSEQ multiplex PCR; TCRdb stores in-frame clones only, minus some. Among nearly 300,000 clones listed, about 88% were seen once. The CDR3 has 15 amino acids. The germline gives CDR1 WNHNN, CDR2 SYGVQD (reference sequence). The germline V and J ends were trimmed by 3 bases and 4 bases, with 13 bases remaining between them. This clone was counted a few times. The source of this sequence is a human donor with COVID-19, enrolled during active disease. The donor label of this sample is uncertain. What was sequenced was peripheral blood. The chain uses TRBV10-1 and TRBJ2-1, with D possibly being TRBD1 (5 bases). CDR3 in DNA: TGCGCCAGCAGTGAAAGATCAGGGTTTTACAATGAGCAGTTCTTC. Protein product: CASSERSGFYNEQFF.